This T cell receptor beta chain stems from a study of radiation and T cells in renal cell carcinoma. Findings and limits, study-wide: From baseline, blood top tumor clonotypes peaked at 2 weeks post-radiation.

As to time point: blood 4 weeks post-SBRT, at nephrectomy. The treatment: 15 Gy SBRT to primary tumor, nephrectomy 4 weeks later. This renal cell carcinoma was of the clear cell type. Comment on this clone: The antigen is unknown.

Produced via immunoSEQ multiplex PCR; TCRdb's table is partial and in-frame only. This sample yields some 64,000 clones, of which 65% to 80% are seen a single time; 6% to 7% belongs to the top ten. The sample consisted of blood, taken from a patient whose treatment included radiotherapy and nephrectomy. The source is a man in his 60s with renal cell carcinoma.

In DNA form, the CDR3 reads TGCGCCAGCAGTTCCGGGACAGGGGGCAATCAGCCCCAGCATTTT. This encodes CASSSGTGGNQPQHF. The gene calls are TRBV10-2 and TRBJ1-5, with TRBD1 identical over 10 bases. Trimming removed 5 bases from V and 2 bases from J; junction bases left unmatched: 3. Germline V lookup: CDR1 WSHSY, CDR2 SAAADI. This CDR3 has 15 residues.